This TCR beta chain was observed in a study of control samples from healthy donors and cancer patients. Profiling relied on immunoSEQ multiplex PCR, and the TCRdb table lists in-frame clones only, not all of them. Here the sample table reports about 210,000 clones. CDR3 size: 14 residues. The junction had 7 bases not matched to a gene; V was cut back by 4 bases and J by 8 bases. Per germline, CDR1 MGHRA and CDR2 YSYEKL. The chain links TRBV4-1 to TRBJ1-1; 10 nucleotides align to TRBD1. The specimen was blood. The sequence was collected from a woman aged 25 to 45 in good health. The CDR3 DNA follows: TGCGCCAGCAGCCGCCCGGGACAGGGGCTAGAAGCTTTCTTT. It translates to CASSRPGQGLEAFF.